The TCR beta chain under discussion was sequenced for a study of T cell repertoires in cytomegalovirus infection (dated by TCRdb to the late 2010s). For the study in its entirety: Donor HLA type was relevant to the analysis, because carriage of CMV infection together with the matching HLA type was indicated by public TCR beta signatures. Study-wide findings and limitations: The ex vivo response was dominated by HLA-C-restricted CMV-specific TCR beta clonotypes, and the single most frequent clonotype in two of eight donors was supplied by these HLA-C-restricted clonotypes. Carriers of CMV infection plus the relevant HLA type were discriminated by the cumulative frequency of public TCR beta family members in the study cohort and in an independent roughly 400-donor cohort.

Between the V and J ends, shortened by 9 bases and 3 bases respectively, the junction contains 15 bases. CDR1 MNHNS and CDR2 SASEGT were looked up in the germline V gene. Its CDR3 holds 15 amino acids, cysteine through phenylalanine. The DNA shown is the 45-base CDR3, in frame from base 1. Sequencing was performed on an Illumina HiSeq 1500. Clones were called with MiXCR by TCRdb after fastp trimmed the public reads at Q25, and only in-frame beta chains were retained. Under each unique CDR3 protein, matching rows form one entry showing the most common genes and DNA. This sample holds hundreds of thousands of distinct CDR3 sequences; about a third were observed only once. The top ten clones comprise 2.8% of the sample. This clonotype was seen only a few times. No antigen is known for it. There are no base qualities to consult, and no much larger clone falls within one base.

Specimen: PBMCs. The chain is assembled from TRBV6-1 and TRBJ1-6, with TRBD1 as a weak D call on 5 bases. The receptor was derived from a human donor in good health (CMV status not recorded). Some clones in this sample may be carry-over from other donors' samples. The CDR3 sequence is CASLTAEFYNSPLHF. The sequence in DNA is TGTGCCAGTTTGACAGCCGAATTCTATAATTCACCCCTCCACTTT.